The rows below give T cell receptor beta chains drawn from one sample of a study of OX40 agonist ivuxolimab in advanced cancers. Some clones are missing from TCRdb's copy, which holds only in-frame ones; the method was immunoSEQ multiplex PCR. The sample lists about 57,000 clones, about 90% occurring once. This material consisted of CD4+ or CD8+ T cells sorted from blood, taken in a trial of the OX40 agonist ivuxolimab. These receptors all come from an adult with an advanced solid tumor such as melanoma, head and neck, liver or kidney cancer. Both conserved end residues are part of each CDR3. A D gene is named only where the DNA matches it firmly. Size is omitted from some rows. Given values are once, few, many or a class for expanded clones.

clone size,D gene,J gene,V gene,CDR3 protein,CDR3 DNA
few,-,TRBJ2-2,TRBV27,CASRETSYTGELFF,TGTGCCAGCAGGGAGACTTCATACACCGGGGAGCTGTTTTTT
-,TRBD2,TRBJ2-7,TRBV4-1,CASSQDYWASGISYEQYF,TGCGCCAGCAGCCAAGATTACTGGGCTAGCGGGATCTCCTACGAGCAGTACTTC
-,-,TRBJ2-5,TRBV6-1,CASRITGFQETQYF,TGTGCCAGCAGGATTACCGGGTTCCAAGAGACCCAGTACTTC
-,-,TRBJ2-3,TRBV9,CASSVEGDLYTDTQYF,TGTGCCAGCAGCGTAGAGGGGGACCTTTACACAGATACGCAGTATTTT
-,TRBD2,TRBJ2-1,TRBV11-2,CASSIQAGGPYNEQFF,TGTGCCAGCAGCATACAAGCGGGAGGGCCTTACAATGAGCAGTTCTTC
-,TRBD1,TRBJ1-4,TRBV5-6,CASRKFRDRGYEKLFF,TGTGCCAGCAGAAAATTCCGGGACAGGGGATATGAAAAACTGTTTTTT
-,-,TRBJ1-5,TRBV6-6,CASSDSYSNQPQHF,TGTGCCAGCAGTGATTCATATAGCAATCAGCCCCAGCATTTT
-,-,TRBJ2-7,TRBV9,CASSVNARGPQEQYF,TGTGCCAGCAGCGTAAACGCCAGGGGACCCCAAGAGCAGTACTTC
few,-,TRBJ2-7,TRBV20-1,CSAGVEQYF,TGCAGTGCGGGGGTCGAGCAGTACTTC
once,-,TRBJ2-6,TRBV5-1,CASKSETGANVLTF,TGCGCCAGCAAGTCGGAGACTGGGGCCAACGTCCTGACTTTC
-,TRBD1,TRBJ1-1,TRBV6-5,CASSPGQGTDIEAFF,TGTGCCAGCAGTCCGGGACAGGGCACCGATATTGAAGCTTTCTTT
-,-,TRBJ2-6,TRBV7-2,CASSFTGSASGANVLTF,TGTGCCAGCAGCTTCACAGGGTCCGCCTCTGGGGCCAACGTCCTGACTTTC
-,-,TRBJ2-3,TRBV5-1,CASSRNPSGRSDTDTQYF,TGCGCCAGCAGCCGAAACCCTTCAGGGCGCTCAGACACAGATACGCAGTATTTT
-,TRBD2,TRBJ2-2,TRBV18,CASSPDGEGPYTGELFF,TGTGCCAGCTCACCAGACGGGGAGGGGCCATACACCGGGGAGCTGTTTTTT
-,-,TRBJ1-1,TRBV19,CASSIGKKNTEAFF,TGTGCCAGTAGTATAGGGAAGAAGAACACTGAAGCTTTCTTT
-,-,TRBJ1-1,TRBV7-2,CASSAQFMNTEAFF,TGTGCCAGCAGCGCACAGTTTATGAACACTGAAGCTTTCTTT
-,-,TRBJ2-2,TRBV29-1,CSVEGRQGGNTGELFF,TGCAGCGTTGAAGGTCGGCAGGGAGGGAACACCGGGGAGCTGTTTTTT
-,-,TRBJ1-1,TRBV29-1,CSVSGTEAFF,TGCAGCGTTTCTGGGACTGAAGCTTTCTTT
-,TRBD1,TRBJ2-7,TRBV5-4,CASSLAGQGNIGEQYF,TGTGCCAGCAGCTTGGCAGGACAGGGGAATATAGGCGAGCAGTACTTC
-,-,TRBJ2-4,TRBV29-1,CSVSGNGGQNIQYF,TGCAGCGTCTCGGGGAACGGAGGCCAAAACATTCAGTACTTC
-,-,TRBJ1-6,TRBV5-4,CASSPQSNSPLHF,TGTGCCAGCAGCCCACAGAGCAATTCACCCCTCCACTTT
-,-,TRBJ2-3,TRBV6-6,CASIWTGREADTQYF,TGTGCCAGCATATGGACAGGGAGGGAGGCAGATACGCAGTATTTT
-,TRBD2,TRBJ2-7,TRBV10-1,CASSRSSGGYEQYF,TGCGCCAGCAGTCGTAGTAGCGGGGGCTACGAGCAGTACTTC
-,TRBD2,TRBJ2-5,TRBV2,CASTRLAGEETQYF,TGTGCCAGCACTAGACTAGCGGGAGAAGAGACCCAGTACTTC
-,-,TRBJ1-5,TRBV6-1,CASSAYQPQHF,TGTGCCAGCAGTGCCTATCAGCCCCAGCATTTT
-,-,TRBJ2-1,TRBV21-1,CASSKGARAGSSYNEQFF,TGTGCCAGCAGCAAAGGAGCGAGAGCGGGTAGCTCCTACAATGAGCAGTTCTTC
once,-,TRBJ2-5,TRBV27,CASSLSSADRNPTQETQYF,TGTGCCAGCAGTTTATCAAGTGCGGATAGGAACCCGACGCAAGAGACCCAGTACTTC